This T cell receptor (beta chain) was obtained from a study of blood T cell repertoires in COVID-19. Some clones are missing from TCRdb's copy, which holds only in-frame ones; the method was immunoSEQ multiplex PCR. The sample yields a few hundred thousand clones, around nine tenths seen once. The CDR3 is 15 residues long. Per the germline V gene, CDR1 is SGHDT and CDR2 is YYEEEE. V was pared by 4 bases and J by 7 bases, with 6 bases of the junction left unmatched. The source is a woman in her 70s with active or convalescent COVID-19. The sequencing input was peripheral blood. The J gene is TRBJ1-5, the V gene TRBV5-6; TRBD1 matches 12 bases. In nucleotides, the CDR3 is TGTGCCAGCAGCAACCGGGACAGGGGGCTGCAGCCCCAGCATTTT. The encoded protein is CASSNRDRGLQPQHF.